The sequence of this T cell receptor beta chain was determined in a study of human T cells and chemical hapten exposure. Overall study: Patch tests applied 0.01% DPC to the upper back and were scored after 6 days.

Time point in this sample: patch test 3, about 24 weeks after DPC sensitization. Sample treatment: therapeutic diphenylcyclopropenone sensitization with weekly scalp DPC. Individual cDNA molecules received unique molecular identifiers in the library. Authors' data handling: A per-sample median of about 96,000 TCRs was observed, with counts ranging from roughly 20,000 to 750,000. TCRdb reanalysed the RACE reads using MiXCR and keeps one entry per CDR3 protein. The V and J calls come from TCRdb's annotation, not from the publication. The table lists roughly 60,000 distinct CDR3 sequences, over 10% of them singletons, with 2.4% in the top ten. Germline values: CDR1 SGDLS, CDR2 YYNGEE. This CDR3 region has 15 residues. V shed 2 bases, J shed 2 bases, and the junction held 3 bases outside the gene matches.

The TCR sequence derives from a man aged 30-40 years with alopecia areata. Some clones in this sample may be carry-over from other donors' samples. This sequence joins TRBV9 and TRBJ2-1; 8 bases are shared with TRBD2. This specimen consisted of whole blood, obtained in connection with sensitization to the hapten diphenylcyclopropenone (DPC). CDR3 nucleotides: TGTGCCAGCAGCGTTAGCGGGGCCGCCTACAATGAGCAGTTCTTC. It codes for CASSVSGAAYNEQFF.